One TCR beta chain is described in this entry. The sample originates from a study of T cells expressing NK-cell markers. Germline-derived CDR1 and CDR2 are SGDLS and YYNGEE. The CDR3 is 15 residues long. TCRdb re-called the 5' RACE reads, yielding one record per CDR3 amino acid sequence without DNA. Found here are roughly 280,000 distinct CDR3 sequences; the top ten clones hold 0.39%. The rearrangement links TRBV9 to TRBJ2-5; TCRdb's assignment of TRBD1 cannot be checked, as there is no DNA. What was sequenced was blood T cells: a sorted CD56 or NKG2C T cell subset, CD4+ or CD8+ T cells, or bulk PBMC T cells (not recorded which). The sequence was collected from a man in his late teens or twenties in good health. Here the CDR3 reads CASSVKGHIQETQYF. The whole variable domain, remainder taken from reference TRBV9 and TRBJ2-5, is DSGVTQTPKHLITATGQRVTLRCSPRSGDLSVYWYQQSLDQGLQFLIQYYNGEERAKGNILERFSAQQFPDLHSELNLSSLELGDSALYFCASSVKGHIQETQYFGPGTRLLVL.